The present T cell receptor (beta chain) was sequenced within a study of a mutant IDH1 vaccine in newly diagnosed glioma. Specified time point: week 23, last vaccination. A single vaccine dose contained 300 ug of mutant IDH1 20-mer peptide, and topical imiquimod was used with it. The V gene end was trimmed by 6 bases and the J gene end by 0 bases; junction bases not matched to a gene: 7. The germline V gene has CDR1 KGHSH and CDR2 LQKENI. CDR3 size: 15 residues. TCRdb keeps only in-frame clones here, not all; method: immunoSEQ multiplex PCR. The table has about 43,000 clones, approximately 84% seen once. For this clone: Its antigen is not identified.

The origin of this receptor is a young woman with glioma. Some clones in this sample may be carry-over from other donors' samples. The input for sequencing was PBMCs, taken from a glioma patient whose treatment included an IDH1 peptide vaccine. The rearrangement links TRBV18 to TRBJ1-1, with 7 positions matching TRBD1. The CDR3 sequence is CASSLQTGVNTEAFF. Written as DNA, the CDR3 is TGTGCCAGCTCTCTGCAAACAGGGGTGAACACTGAAGCTTTCTTT.